The sequence of this T cell receptor (beta chain) was determined in a study of regulatory T cells in long-lasting Graves disease. Study-wide findings and caveats: Rather than thyroid tissue, only peripheral blood underwent study. Persistent patients had more shared public clonotypes (roughly 2,700) than new patients (about 870).

With respect to this clonotype: Its specificity is not known.

As to time point: persistent/refractory GD, antithyroid drugs over 5 years with positive TRAb. The TCR library was prepared using RNA isolated from PBMCs. According to the study, TCR beta libraries were built with iRepertoire HTBI primers and CDR3-region Arm-PCR. TCRdb passed the multiplex PCR reads through MiXCR, listing each CDR3 protein once. Seen here are 350,000 to 450,000 distinct CDR3 sequences, about 23% observed once, and the top ten hold around a quarter. Germline V lookup: CDR1 LNHDA, CDR2 SQIVND (reference sequence). CDR3 length: 14 amino acids. The ends were cut back, 4 bases at V and 6 bases at J, with 15 bases in the middle.

The material was peripheral blood mononuclear cells (PBMCs), obtained when the disease was refractory, from a patient treated with antithyroid drugs. This sequence originates from a woman between 35 and 50 years old with Graves disease. The chain joins TRBV19 to TRBJ1-1; D gene unclear. This CDR3 reads CASSTQYSFSEAFF. The CDR3 nucleotides read TGTGCCAGTAGTACACAGTACAGTTTCTCTGAAGCTTTCTTT.